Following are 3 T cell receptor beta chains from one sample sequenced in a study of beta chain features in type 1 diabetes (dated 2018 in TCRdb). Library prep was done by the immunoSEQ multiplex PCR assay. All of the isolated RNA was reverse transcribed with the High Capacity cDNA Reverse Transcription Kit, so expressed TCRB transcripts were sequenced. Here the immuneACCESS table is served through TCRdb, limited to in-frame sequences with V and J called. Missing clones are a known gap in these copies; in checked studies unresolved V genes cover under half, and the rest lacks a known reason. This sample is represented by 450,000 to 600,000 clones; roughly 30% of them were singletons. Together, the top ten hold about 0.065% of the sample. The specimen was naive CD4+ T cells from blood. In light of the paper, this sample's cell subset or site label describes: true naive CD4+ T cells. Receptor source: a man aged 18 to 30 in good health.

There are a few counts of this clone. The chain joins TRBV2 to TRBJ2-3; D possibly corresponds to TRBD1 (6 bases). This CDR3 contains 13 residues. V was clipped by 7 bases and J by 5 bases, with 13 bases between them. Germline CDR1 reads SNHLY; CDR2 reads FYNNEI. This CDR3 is CASKGVELDTQYF. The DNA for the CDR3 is TGTGCCAGCAAGGGGGTCGAGCTAGATACGCAGTATTTT.

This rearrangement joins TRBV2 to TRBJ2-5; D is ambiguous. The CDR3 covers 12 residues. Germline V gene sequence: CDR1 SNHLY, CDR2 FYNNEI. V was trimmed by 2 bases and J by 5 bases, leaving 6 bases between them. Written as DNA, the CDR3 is TGTGCCAGCAGTGAACGCCCGGAGACCCAGTACTTC. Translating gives CASSERPETQYF.

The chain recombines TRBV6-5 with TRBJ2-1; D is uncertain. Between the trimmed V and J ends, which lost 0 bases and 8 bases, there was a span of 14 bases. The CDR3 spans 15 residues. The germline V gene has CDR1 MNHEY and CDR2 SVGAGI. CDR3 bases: TGTGCCAGCAGTTACTCGTACAACACCGGCCATGAGCAGTTCTTC. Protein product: CASSYSYNTGHEQFF.